The clone carrying this TCR beta chain was seen a handful of times. Its antigen is currently unknown. A minimum of 6 million PBMCs was isolated per sample. Together with a sample-barcoded 5' primer, a J-beta primer mix was included in a second PCR lasting 7 to 11 cycles. TCRdb called the 5' RACE reads again in MiXCR, with one record for every CDR3 protein. Here the sample spans roughly 800,000 distinct CDR3 sequences, 25% being singletons. This entry belongs to a study of blood T cells in healthy people across ages. Study outcomes and limitations: Observed TCR beta diversity per million T cells went down as age went up. This fall followed a roughly linear course with age.

These data also formed part of another study, on T cells of mothers and their children.

The source is a boy aged 5-17 years in good health. Sample: blood.

Here the CDR3 reads CASSYSKMGAYYGYTF. CDR3 in DNA: TGTGCCAGCAGTTACTCGAAGATGGGGGCTTACTATGGCTACACCTTC. The chain links TRBV6-5 to TRBJ1-2; D is perhaps TRBD1 (6 bases). Looked up from germline, CDR1 is MNHEY and CDR2 is SVGAGI. The length of the CDR3 is 16 residues. The V end was cut by 0 bases, the J end by 3 bases, with 14 bases between.